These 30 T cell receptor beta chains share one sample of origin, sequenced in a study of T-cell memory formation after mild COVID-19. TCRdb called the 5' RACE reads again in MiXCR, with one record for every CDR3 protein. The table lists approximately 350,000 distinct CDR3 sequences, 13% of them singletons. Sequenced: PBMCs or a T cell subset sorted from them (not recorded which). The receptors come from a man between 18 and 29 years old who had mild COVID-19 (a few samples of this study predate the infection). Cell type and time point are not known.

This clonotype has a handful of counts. For the CDR3, the DNA is TGTGCCAGCAGCTCCCCGGGACTAGCGGGGGGGGGGTTCTTC. This translates into CASSSPGLAGGGFF. The chain has TRBV7-2 and TRBJ2-1; 16 bases fit TRBD2. Germline V CDR1 and CDR2: SGHTA, FQGNSA. Losses at the gene ends were 4 bases for V and 15 bases for J; bases not matched to a gene: 6. The CDR3 is made up of 14 amino acids.

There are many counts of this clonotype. CDR3 residues: CASNYRPGQETQYF. The CDR3 nucleotides are TGTGCCAGCAACTACCGACCCGGACAAGAGACCCAGTACTTC. The rearrangement joins TRBV7-4 to TRBJ2-5, with no clear D. V lost 7 bases, J lost 2 bases, and 14 bases lay in between. The CDR3 is made up of 14 amino acids. Germline loops: CDR1 SGHVT, CDR2 SQSDAQ.

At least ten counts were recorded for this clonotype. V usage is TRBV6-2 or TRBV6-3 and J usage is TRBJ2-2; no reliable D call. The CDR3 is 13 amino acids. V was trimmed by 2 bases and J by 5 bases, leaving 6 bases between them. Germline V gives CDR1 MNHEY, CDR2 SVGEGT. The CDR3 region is CASSYGETGELFF. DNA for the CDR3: TGTGCCAGCAGTTACGGGGAAACCGGGGAGCTGTTTTTT.

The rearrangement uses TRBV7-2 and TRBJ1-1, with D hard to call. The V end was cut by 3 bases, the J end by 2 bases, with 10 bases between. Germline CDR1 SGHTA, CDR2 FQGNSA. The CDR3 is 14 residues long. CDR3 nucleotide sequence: TGTGCCAGCAGCTTGGCAGACATTAACACTGAAGCTTTCTTT. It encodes CASSLADINTEAFF.

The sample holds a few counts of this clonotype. CDR3 DNA sequence: TGTGCCAGCAGCGGGCAGCTGGGGTTCTCCTACAATGAGCAGTTCTTC. Its protein is CASSGQLGFSYNEQFF. The rearrangement joins TRBV7-2 to TRBJ2-1, with D uncertain. CDR3 size: 16 residues. Germline-derived CDR1 and CDR2 are SGHTA and FQGNSA. V was clipped by 5 bases and J by 0 bases, with 14 bases between them.

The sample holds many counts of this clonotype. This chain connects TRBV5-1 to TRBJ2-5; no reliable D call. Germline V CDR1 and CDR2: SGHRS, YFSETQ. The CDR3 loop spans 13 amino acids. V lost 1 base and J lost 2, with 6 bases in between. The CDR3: CASSLTAQETQYF. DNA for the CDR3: TGCGCCAGCAGCTTGACGGCTCAAGAGACCCAGTACTTC.

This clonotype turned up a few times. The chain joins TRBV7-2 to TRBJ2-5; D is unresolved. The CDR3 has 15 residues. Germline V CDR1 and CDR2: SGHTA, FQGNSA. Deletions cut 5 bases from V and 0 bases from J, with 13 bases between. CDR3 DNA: TGTGCCAGCAGCCCCCTCAATGCTTACCAAGAGACCCAGTACTTC. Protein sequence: CASSPLNAYQETQYF.

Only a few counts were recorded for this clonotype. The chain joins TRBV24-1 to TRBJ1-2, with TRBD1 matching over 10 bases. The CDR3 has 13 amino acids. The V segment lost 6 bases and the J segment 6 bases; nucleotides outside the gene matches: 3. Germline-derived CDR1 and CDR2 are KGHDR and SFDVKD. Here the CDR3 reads CATSRGQGNGYTF. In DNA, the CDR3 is TGTGCCACCAGTAGGGGACAGGGGAATGGCTACACCTTC.

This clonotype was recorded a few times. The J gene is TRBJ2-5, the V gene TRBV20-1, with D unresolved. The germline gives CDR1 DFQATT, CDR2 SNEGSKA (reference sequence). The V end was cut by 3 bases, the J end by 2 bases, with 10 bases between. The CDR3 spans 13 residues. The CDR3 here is CSASGSSQETQYF. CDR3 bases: TGCAGTGCTAGCGGGTCCTCACAAGAGACCCAGTACTTC.

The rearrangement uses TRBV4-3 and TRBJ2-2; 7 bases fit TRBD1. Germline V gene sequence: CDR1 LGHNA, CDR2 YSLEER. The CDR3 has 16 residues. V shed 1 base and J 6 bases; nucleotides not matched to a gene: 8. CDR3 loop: CASSQAGTGAPGELFF. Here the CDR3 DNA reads TGCGCCAGCAGCCAAGCCGGAACAGGGGCTCCCGGGGAGCTGTTTTTT.

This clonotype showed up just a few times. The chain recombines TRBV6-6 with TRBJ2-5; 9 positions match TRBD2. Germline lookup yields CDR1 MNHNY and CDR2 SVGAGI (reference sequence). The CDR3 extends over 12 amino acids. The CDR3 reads CAVAGDQETQYF. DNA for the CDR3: TGTGCGGTAGCGGGGGACCAAGAGACCCAGTACTTC.

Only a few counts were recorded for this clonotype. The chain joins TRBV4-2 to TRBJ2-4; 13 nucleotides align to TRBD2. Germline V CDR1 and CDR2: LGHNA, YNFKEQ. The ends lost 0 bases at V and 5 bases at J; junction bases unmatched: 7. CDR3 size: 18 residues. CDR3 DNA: TGTGCCAGCAGCCAAGAAACTAGCGGGGGGGCGAATGAAAACATTCAGTACTTC. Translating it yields CASSQETSGGANENIQYF.

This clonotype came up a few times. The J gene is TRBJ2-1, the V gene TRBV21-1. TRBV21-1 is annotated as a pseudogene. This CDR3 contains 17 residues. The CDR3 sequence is CASSNRACRASYNEQFF. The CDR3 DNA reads TGTGCCAGCAGCAACAGGGCTTGTAGAGCCTCCTACAATGAGCAGTTCTTC.

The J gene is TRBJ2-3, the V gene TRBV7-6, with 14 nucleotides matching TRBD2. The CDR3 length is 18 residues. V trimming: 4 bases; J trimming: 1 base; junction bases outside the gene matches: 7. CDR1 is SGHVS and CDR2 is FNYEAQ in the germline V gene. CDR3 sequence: CASSSGLAGVHGTDTQYF. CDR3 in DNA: TGTGCCAGCAGCTCGGGACTAGCGGGGGTTCATGGCACAGATACGCAGTATTTT.

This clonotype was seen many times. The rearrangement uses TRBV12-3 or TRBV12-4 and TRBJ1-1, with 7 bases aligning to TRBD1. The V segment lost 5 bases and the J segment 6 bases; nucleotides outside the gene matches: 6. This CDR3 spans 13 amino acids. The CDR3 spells CASSVQGVAEAFF. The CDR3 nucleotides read TGTGCCAGCAGTGTCCAGGGGGTCGCTGAAGCTTTCTTT.

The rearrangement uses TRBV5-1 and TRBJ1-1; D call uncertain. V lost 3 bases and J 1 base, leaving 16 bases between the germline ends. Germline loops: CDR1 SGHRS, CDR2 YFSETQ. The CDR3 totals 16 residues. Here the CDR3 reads CASSSKRTTGNTEAFF. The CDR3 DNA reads TGCGCCAGCAGCTCAAAAAGGACGACTGGGAACACTGAAGCTTTCTTT.

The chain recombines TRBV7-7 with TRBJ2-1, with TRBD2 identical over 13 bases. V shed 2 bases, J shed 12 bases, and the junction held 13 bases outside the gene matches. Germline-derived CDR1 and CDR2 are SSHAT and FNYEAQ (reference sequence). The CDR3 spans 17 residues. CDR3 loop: CASSLTGLAGPLLWQFF. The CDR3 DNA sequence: TGTGCCAGCAGCTTAACGGGACTAGCGGGGCCCCTTCTATGGCAGTTCTTC.

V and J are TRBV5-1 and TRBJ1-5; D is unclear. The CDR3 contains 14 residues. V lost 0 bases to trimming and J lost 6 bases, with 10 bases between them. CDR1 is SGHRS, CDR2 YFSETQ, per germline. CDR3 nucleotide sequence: TGCGCCAGCAGCTTGGGGGAATCTGGTCAGCCCCAGCATTTT. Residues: CASSLGESGQPQHF.

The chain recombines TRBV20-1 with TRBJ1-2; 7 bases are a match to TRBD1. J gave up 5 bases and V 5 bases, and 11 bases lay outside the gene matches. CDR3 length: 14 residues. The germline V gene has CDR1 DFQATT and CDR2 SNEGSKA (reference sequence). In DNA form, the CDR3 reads TGCAGTGCTGGACGGGGGAACAGGGGATATGGCTACACCTTC. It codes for CSAGRGNRGYGYTF.

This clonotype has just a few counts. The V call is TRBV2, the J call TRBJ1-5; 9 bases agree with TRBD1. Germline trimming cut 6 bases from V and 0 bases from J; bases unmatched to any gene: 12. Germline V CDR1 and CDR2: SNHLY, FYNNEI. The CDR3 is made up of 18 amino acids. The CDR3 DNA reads TGTGCCAGCAGGGGGGGGACAGGGACCCTATATAGCAATCAGCCCCAGCATTTT. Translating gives CASRGGTGTLYSNQPQHF.

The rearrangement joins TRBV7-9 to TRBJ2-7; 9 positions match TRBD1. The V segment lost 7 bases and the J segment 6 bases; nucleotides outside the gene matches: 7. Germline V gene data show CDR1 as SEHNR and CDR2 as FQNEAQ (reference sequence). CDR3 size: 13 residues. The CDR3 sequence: CASNFGTGPEQYF. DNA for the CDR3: TGTGCCAGCAATTTTGGGACAGGGCCCGAGCAGTACTTC.

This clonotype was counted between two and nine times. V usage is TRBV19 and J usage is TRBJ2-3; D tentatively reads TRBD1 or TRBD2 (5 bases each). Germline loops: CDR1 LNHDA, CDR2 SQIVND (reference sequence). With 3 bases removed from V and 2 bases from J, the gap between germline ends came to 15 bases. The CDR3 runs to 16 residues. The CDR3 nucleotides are TGTGCCAGTAGTATCGGGGCGGACCCGGTCACAGATACGCAGTATTTT. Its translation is CASSIGADPVTDTQYF.

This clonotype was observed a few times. The CDR3: CASSQFLAGVNNEQFF. The CDR3 coding sequence is TGTGCCAGTAGTCAATTCCTAGCGGGAGTTAACAATGAGCAGTTCTTC. The rearrangement links TRBV19 to TRBJ2-1; 10 bases agree with TRBD2. The germline CDR1 and CDR2 sequences are LNHDA and SQIVND (reference sequence). This CDR3 has 16 residues. The J segment lost 5 bases and the V segment lost 5 bases, leaving 9 bases of the junction unmatched.

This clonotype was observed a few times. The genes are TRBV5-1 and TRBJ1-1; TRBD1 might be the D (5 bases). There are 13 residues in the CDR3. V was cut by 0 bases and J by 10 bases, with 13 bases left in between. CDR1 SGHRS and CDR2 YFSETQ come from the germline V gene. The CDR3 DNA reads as TGCGCCAGCAGCTTGGAGGCAGGGCTCGGAGCTTTCTTT. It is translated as CASSLEAGLGAFF.

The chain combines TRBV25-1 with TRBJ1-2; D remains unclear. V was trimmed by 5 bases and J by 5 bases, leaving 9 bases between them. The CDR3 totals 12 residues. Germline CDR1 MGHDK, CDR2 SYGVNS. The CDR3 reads CASSPGFYGYTF. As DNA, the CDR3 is TGTGCCAGCAGTCCGGGATTTTATGGCTACACCTTC.

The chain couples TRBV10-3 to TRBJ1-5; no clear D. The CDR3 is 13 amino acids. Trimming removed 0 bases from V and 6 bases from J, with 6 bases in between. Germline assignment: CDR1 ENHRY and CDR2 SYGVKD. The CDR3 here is CAISESQSQPQHF. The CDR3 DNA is TGTGCCATCAGTGAGTCGCAGAGTCAGCCCCAGCATTTT.

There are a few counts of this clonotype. The CDR3 nucleotides are TGCAGTGCTTTCCTCGTAGGTGGAGGGACTGAAGCTTTCTTT. As protein: CSAFLVGGGTEAFF. The V and J genes are TRBV20-1 and TRBJ1-1; D unresolved. This CDR3 has 14 residues. The germline V gene has CDR1 DFQATT and CDR2 SNEGSKA (reference sequence). Trimming removed 5 bases from V and 5 bases from J, with 18 bases in between.

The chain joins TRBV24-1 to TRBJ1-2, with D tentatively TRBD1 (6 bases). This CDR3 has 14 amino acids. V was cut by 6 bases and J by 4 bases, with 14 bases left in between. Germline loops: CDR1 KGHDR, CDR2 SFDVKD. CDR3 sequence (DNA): TGTGCCACCAGTCTCTCGACAGGAGCCTATGGCTACACCTTC. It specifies CATSLSTGAYGYTF.

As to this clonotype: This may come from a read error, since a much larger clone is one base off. CDR3 sequence: CASSRQASSYEQYV. The CDR3 region has the DNA TGTGCCAGCAGCCGACAGGCGAGCTCCTACGAGCAGTACGTC. The chain uses TRBV4-2 and TRBJ2-7; a weak D match, TRBD1 (6 bases). The CDR3 contains 14 residues. Germline V gene data show CDR1 as LGHNA and CDR2 as YNFKEQ. Trimming pared 4 bases from V and 0 bases from J, leaving 10 bases between.

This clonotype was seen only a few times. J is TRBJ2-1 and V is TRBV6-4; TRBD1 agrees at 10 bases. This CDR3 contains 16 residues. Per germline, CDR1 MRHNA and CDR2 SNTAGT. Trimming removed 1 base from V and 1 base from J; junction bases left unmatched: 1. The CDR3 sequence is CASSDWTGGSYNEQFF. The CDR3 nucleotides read TGTGCCAGCAGTGACTGGACAGGGGGATCCTACAATGAGCAGTTCTTC.